The rows below give T cell receptor beta chains drawn from one sample of a study of CD8 T cells in ankylosing spondylitis. TCRdb called the 5' RACE reads again in MiXCR, with one record for every CDR3 protein. This table has some 87,000 distinct CDR3 sequences, under 30% appearing once. The sample comprised blood, either unsorted or a sorted T cell fraction (not recorded which). The source is a male donor with ankylosing spondylitis or in good health (not recorded which). The CDR3 runs from the conserved cysteine through the conserved F or W. The order of the fields is V gene, CDR3 length, clone size, J gene, D gene, CDR3 protein, CDR3 DNA. The D gene is left open where the match is weak. Only part of the rows carry a size: once, few, many, or a class if the clone is expanded.

V: TRBV7-9
length: 15
size: NA
J: TRBJ2-1
D: TRBD2
CDR3: CASSLRLAGVNEQFF
DNA: TGTGCCAGCAGCTTGAGACTAGCGGGAGTTAATGAGCAGTTCTTC

V: TRBV12-3/TRBV12-4
length: 14
size: NA
J: TRBJ1-4
D: NA
CDR3: CASRMRPANEKLFF
DNA: TGTGCCAGCAGGATGAGGCCCGCTAATGAAAAACTGTTTTTT

V: TRBV5-1
length: 15
size: few
J: TRBJ2-5
D: NA
CDR3: CASRRGGLGQETQYF
DNA: TGCGCCAGCAGGCGTGGGGGTTTAGGTCAAGAGACCCAGTACTTC

V: TRBV12-3/TRBV12-4
length: 13
size: NA
J: TRBJ2-3
D: NA
CDR3: CASSSSSTDTQYF
DNA: TGTGCCAGCAGTAGCTCTAGCACAGATACGCAGTATTTT

V: TRBV7-2
length: 13
size: NA
J: TRBJ2-5
D: NA
CDR3: CASSRVHGETQYF
DNA: TGTGCCAGCAGCCGGGTGCATGGAGAGACCCAGTACTTC

V: TRBV5-1
length: 13
size: NA
J: TRBJ1-1
D: NA
CDR3: CASSLELGLEAFF
DNA: TGCGCCAGCAGCTTGGAATTGGGACTGGAAGCTTTCTTT

V: TRBV5-1
length: 17
size: NA
J: TRBJ2-1
D: TRBD2
CDR3: CASSLGTSGSGHNEQFF
DNA: TGCGCCAGCAGCTTGGGAACTAGCGGGAGTGGACACAATGAGCAGTTCTTC

V: TRBV20-1
length: 14
size: few
J: TRBJ2-1
D: TRBD2
CDR3: CSATGTSRYNEQFF
DNA: TGCAGTGCCACCGGGACTAGCCGGTACAATGAGCAGTTCTTC

V: TRBV29-1
length: 12
size: NA
J: TRBJ1-2
D: TRBD1
CDR3: CSDLQGERGYTF
DNA: TGCAGCGACTTACAGGGGGAGCGCGGCTACACCTTC

V: TRBV20-1
length: 15
size: NA
J: TRBJ2-1
D: NA
CDR3: CSARAWQGRNNEQFF
DNA: TGCAGTGCTAGAGCGTGGCAGGGTAGAAACAATGAGCAGTTCTTC

V: TRBV18
length: 15
size: NA
J: TRBJ1-5
D: NA
CDR3: CASSPFEGGDQPQHF
DNA: TGTGCCAGCTCACCATTCGAGGGAGGGGATCAGCCCCAGCATTTT

V: TRBV20-1
length: 16
size: NA
J: TRBJ2-1
D: TRBD2
CDR3: CSARDFSAGGGNEQFF
DNA: TGCAGTGCTAGAGATTTTTCGGCGGGAGGGGGCAATGAGCAGTTCTTC

V: TRBV11-2
length: 12
size: NA
J: TRBJ1-1
D: NA
CDR3: CASSLSGGEAFF
DNA: TGTGCCAGCAGCTTATCTGGAGGGGAAGCTTTCTTT

V: TRBV29-1
length: 13
size: NA
J: TRBJ2-5
D: NA
CDR3: CSALESADRLQYF
DNA: TGCAGCGCCCTCGAAAGTGCTGACAGGCTACAGTACTTC

V: TRBV11-2
length: 13
size: NA
J: TRBJ2-2
D: NA
CDR3: CASSKGGFGELFF
DNA: TGTGCCAGCAGCAAAGGTGGTTTCGGGGAGCTGTTTTTT

V: TRBV11-2
length: 14
size: NA
J: TRBJ2-1
D: NA
CDR3: CASSHPPDTNEQFF
DNA: TGTGCCAGCAGCCACCCGCCCGATACCAATGAGCAGTTCTTC

V: TRBV5-1
length: 15
size: NA
J: TRBJ1-3
D: NA
CDR3: CASSFGSNRGNTIYF
DNA: TGCGCCAGCAGCTTTGGGTCGAATAGGGGAAACACCATATATTTT

V: TRBV27
length: 17
size: NA
J: TRBJ1-5
D: NA
CDR3: CASSSSGVGARNQPQHF
DNA: TGTGCCAGCAGTTCCTCAGGGGTGGGAGCTCGCAATCAGCCCCAGCATTTT

V: TRBV5-1
length: 15
size: many
J: TRBJ2-3
D: NA
CDR3: CASSLVAGSTDTQYF
DNA: TGCGCCAGCAGCTTGGTTGCAGGAAGCACAGATACGCAGTATTTT

V: TRBV20-1
length: 18
size: few
J: TRBJ2-2
D: TRBD1
CDR3: CSARGGFWGQGSTGELFF
DNA: TGCAGTGCTAGGGGGGGCTTTTGGGGACAGGGCAGCACCGGGGAGCTGTTTTTT

V: TRBV7-9
length: 15
size: NA
J: TRBJ1-3
D: NA
CDR3: CASSLEGTGGNTIYF
DNA: TGTGCCAGCAGCTTAGAAGGAACAGGTGGAAACACCATATATTTT

V: TRBV5-1
length: 12
size: NA
J: TRBJ2-5
D: NA
CDR3: CASSREGETQYF
DNA: TGCGCCAGCAGCCGCGAAGGAGAGACCCAGTACTTC

V: TRBV10-2
length: 14
size: many
J: TRBJ1-5
D: NA
CDR3: CASGTAVAGQPQHF
DNA: TGCGCCAGCGGAACAGCGGTAGCTGGTCAGCCCCAGCATTTT

V: TRBV5-1
length: 15
size: many
J: TRBJ2-3
D: NA
CDR3: CASSLEGTRTDTQYF
DNA: TGCGCCAGCAGCTTGGAGGGTACCCGCACAGATACGCAGTATTTT

V: TRBV15
length: 14
size: NA
J: TRBJ2-2
D: NA
CDR3: CATSLSRNTGELFF
DNA: TGTGCCACCAGTTTATCCAGGAACACCGGGGAGCTGTTTTTT

V: TRBV7-9
length: 15
size: NA
J: TRBJ1-3
D: NA
CDR3: CASSLAGFSGNTIYF
DNA: TGTGCCAGCAGCTTAGCCGGGTTCTCTGGAAACACCATATATTTT

V: TRBV7-2
length: 15
size: many
J: TRBJ2-4
D: TRBD1
CDR3: CASSLETTGLDIQYF
DNA: TGTGCCAGCAGCCTAGAAACGACAGGGCTGGACATTCAGTACTTC

V: TRBV12-3/TRBV12-4
length: 15
size: NA
J: TRBJ2-7
D: NA
CDR3: CASSLSLTGLGEQYF
DNA: TGTGCCAGCAGTTTATCCTTGACAGGACTCGGGGAGCAGTACTTC